This T cell receptor beta chain originates from a study of blood T cells in healthy people across ages. Study-level results: The lack of PBMC sorting stopped any conclusive naive versus antigen-experienced comparison. A roughly linear fall in TCR beta diversity per million T cells was seen with increasing age.

Combining a sample-barcoded 5' primer with a J-beta primer mix, a second PCR ran for roughly 6 to 11 cycles. Sequencing yielded, for each sample, at least 3 million paired-end reads carrying CDR3. TCRdb fed the 5' RACE reads into MiXCR, producing one record per CDR3 protein. The data contain more than 1,000,000 distinct CDR3 sequences, about 25% of them singletons. This clonotype was observed a few times. Its antigen is still unknown. CDR1 is SEHNR, CDR2 FQNEAQ, per germline (reference sequence). This CDR3 is 16 amino acids long. These sequences were also reported in another study, on T cells of mothers and their children. This second study says: Input to cDNA synthesis comprised all extracted RNA, at a ratio of about 1.4 ug per 15 ul.

The sequence was obtained from a girl aged 2 to 9 in good health. Input material: blood. This chain links TRBV7-9 with TRBJ2-5, with TRBD2 identical over 9 bases. The end of the DNA fits TRBJ2-1 better, so the J call may be wrong. CDR3 region: CASSLVGAGGNNEQFF. In DNA, the CDR3 is TGTGCCAGCAGCTTAGTAGGAGCGGGGGGCAACAATGAGCAGTTCTTC.